Following are 5 T cell receptor beta chains from one sample sequenced in a study of cytomegalovirus exposure and HLA in healthy donors. Primers included in the PCR were 60 Vbeta and 13 Jbeta primers. Some clones are missing from TCRdb's copy, which holds only in-frame ones; the method was immunoSEQ multiplex PCR. The sample comprises some 220,000 clones, over 70% of which are singletons, and less than 3.5% rests with the top ten. Sequenced input: PBMCs. These receptors all come from an older woman in good health and CMV-seropositive.

J is TRBJ2-4 and V is TRBV19; D possibly corresponds to TRBD2 (5 bases). The CDR3 runs to 17 residues. V was clipped by 4 bases and J by 1 base, with 17 bases between them. The V gene's germline CDR1 is LNHDA and CDR2 SQIVND (reference sequence). The CDR3 bases are TGTGCCAGTAGTACACCGGGCCGAGGGTCGGCCAAAAACATTCAGTACTTC. This translates into CASSTPGRGSAKNIQYF.

V and J are TRBV27 and TRBJ1-5; D unclear. V lost 5 bases and J 3 bases, leaving 8 bases between the germline ends. The CDR3 length is 13 residues. CDR1 is MNHEY and CDR2 is SMNVEV in the germline V gene (reference sequence). The CDR3 reads CASSGQLNQPQHF. DNA for the CDR3: TGTGCCAGCAGTGGGCAACTCAATCAGCCCCAGCATTTT.

The chain combines TRBV12-5 with TRBJ2-7; TRBD2 agrees at 9 bases. This CDR3 is 17 amino acids long. CDR1 is LGHNT, CDR2 FRNRAP, per germline. V trimming: 4 bases; J trimming: 3 bases; junction bases outside the gene matches: 13. The CDR3, as DNA: TGTGCTAGTGGTTCCTCTGGGGCTAGCGGGAACCACTACGAGCAGTACTTC. Its translation: CASGSSGASGNHYEQYF.

The chain carries TRBV15 and TRBJ1-2; no definite D call. Trimming removed 1 base from V and 0 bases from J, with 12 bases in between. CDR3 length equals 16 residues. Germline loops: CDR1 LNHNV, CDR2 YYDKDF (reference sequence). CDR3 sequence reads: CATSRVGGPANYGYTF. The CDR3 DNA reads as TGTGCCACCAGCAGAGTGGGAGGGCCAGCTAACTATGGCTACACCTTC.

Remarks on this clone: This specimen includes other DNA sequences encoding the same CDR3. The genes are TRBV18 and TRBJ1-5; maybe TRBD1 (5 bases). Germline V lookup: CDR1 KGHSH, CDR2 LQKENI. CDR3 length equals 13 residues. V shed 2 bases and J shed 4 bases, with 6 bases lying between them. The CDR3 DNA reads as TGTGCCAGCTCACCAGACAGAAATCAGCCCCAGCATTTT. Translated: CASSPDRNQPQHF.